The 5 T cell receptor beta chains listed next were all sequenced from one sample in a study of shared clonotypes between healthy human individuals. Only in-frame clones appear in the TCRdb table, and some are missing; sequencing was by immunoSEQ multiplex PCR. This repertoire shows around 1.9 million clones, roughly 93% found once; its top ten account for under 2%. Terminally differentiated effector memory CD45RA+ cells were left out of the naive CD8 fraction, which was CD45RO-negative and positively selected for CCR7. Input material: naive CD8+ T cells from PBMCs. The receptor set was obtained from a man between 18 and 29 years old in good health. Some clones in this sample may be carry-over from other donors' samples.

The chain has TRBV4-2 and TRBJ2-1, with D possibly TRBD2 on 6 matching bases. The germline V gene has CDR1 LGHNA and CDR2 YNFKEQ. V lost 1 base, J lost 6 bases, and 19 bases lay in between. This CDR3 is 17 amino acids long. The CDR3: CASSQVPPRDSGNEQFF. In DNA form, the CDR3 reads TGTGCCAGCAGCCAAGTCCCTCCGAGGGACTCGGGCAATGAGCAGTTCTTC.

CDR3 coding DNA: TGCGCCAGCAGCGAACGCGGGAGGGATAACAATGAGCAGTTCTTC. The encoded protein is CASSERGRDNNEQFF. The V gene is TRBV4-1, the J gene TRBJ2-1; 9 bases are a match to TRBD2. CDR3 length equals 15 residues. Germline-derived CDR1 and CDR2 are MGHRA and YSYEKL. The trim removed 5 bases at V and 5 bases at J, leaving 7 bases unmatched.

V usage is TRBV4-1 and J usage is TRBJ2-2; a possible D gene is TRBD1 (5 bases). Looked up from germline, CDR1 is MGHRA and CDR2 is YSYEKL. The CDR3 contains 15 residues. V dropped 0 bases and J dropped 6 bases, with 11 bases sitting between them. CDR3 coding DNA: TGCGCCAGCAGCCAAGACGTCAGGGTAGCCGGGGAGCTGTTTTTT. Translating gives CASSQDVRVAGELFF.

Points on this clone: This sample also contains other DNA sequences that code for the same CDR3. This chain joins TRBV27 and TRBJ1-5, with a weak D call TRBD1 (5 bases). Trimming took off 5 bases at V and 0 bases at J, with 8 bases between the two ends. This CDR3 is 14 amino acids long. Germline lookup yields CDR1 MNHEY and CDR2 SMNVEV (reference sequence). The CDR3 protein is CASSPRDSNQPQHF. In DNA, the CDR3 is TGTGCCAGCAGTCCCAGGGATAGCAATCAGCCCCAGCATTTT.

Points on this clone: Other nucleotide sequences in the sample specify the same CDR3. This chain connects TRBV9 to TRBJ2-7; 7 positions match TRBD2. The junction had 3 bases not matched to a gene; V was cut back by 0 bases and J by 3 bases. The CDR3 has 14 amino acids. Germline CDR1 and CDR2: SGDLS and YYNGEE. CDR3 sequence reads: CASSVGGSDYEQYF. The CDR3 DNA reads TGTGCCAGCAGCGTAGGCGGGAGTGACTACGAGCAGTACTTC.